One T cell receptor (beta chain) is described in this entry. The V gene's germline CDR1 is SGHNT and CDR2 YYREEE (reference sequence). The CDR3 consists of 14 residues. Trimming cost V 3 bases and J 1 base, with 10 bases left between them. Original handling: Amplifying reference gene primers gave estimates of nucleated cell counts. The method was immunoSEQ multiplex PCR; TCRdb's version includes in-frame clones alone and lacks a portion of them. V, J and clone size are taken as reported in that table, and D and trimming were inferred from the DNA itself. The sample lists 130,000 to 150,000 clones, 81% seen once, with about 7.5% in the top ten. The data derive from a study of blood T cell repertoires in COVID-19.

The chain employs TRBV5-4 and TRBJ1-1, with D maybe TRBD1 (6 bases). This clonotype originated in a human donor in a cohort sampled during active COVID-19. The sequencing input was peripheral blood. In nucleotides, the CDR3 is TGTGCCAGCAGCTCGCAACAGGGGAACACTGAAGCTTTCTTT. Protein product: CASSSQQGNTEAFF.